These 23 T cell receptor beta chains were sequenced from one sample in a study of T cells after yellow fever vaccination. MiXCR, run by TCRdb on the 5' RACE reads, gives a single entry per CDR3 protein. In the table there are 450,000 to 550,000 distinct CDR3 sequences, roughly 21% of which are singletons. This specimen was PBMCs, taken 15 days after the yellow fever booster vaccination. The receptors derive from a man aged 25-45 years who received the YFV17D yellow fever vaccine.

The rearrangement joins TRBV6-5 to TRBJ2-1; D not resolved. The CDR3 loop spans 16 amino acids. Germline V gene sequence: CDR1 MNHEY, CDR2 SVGAGI. Trimming cost V 0 bases and J 6 bases, with 15 bases left between them. Here the CDR3 reads CASSYSPRRAANEQFF. CDR3 sequence (DNA): TGTGCCAGCAGTTACTCTCCCCGACGGGCGGCCAATGAGCAGTTCTTC.

The sample holds a few counts of this clonotype. This rearrangement joins TRBV20-1 to TRBJ2-5; D is uncertain. The CDR3 has 12 residues. V lost 1 base, J lost 5 bases, and 8 bases lay in between. Germline V lookup: CDR1 DFQATT, CDR2 SNEGSKA (reference sequence). CDR3 region: CSARGGGETQYF. CDR3 coding DNA: TGCAGTGCTAGAGGCGGTGGGGAGACCCAGTACTTC.

This clonotype was detected a few times. The J gene is TRBJ1-5, the V gene TRBV12-5; weak D call: TRBD1 (6 bases). The CDR3 has 12 residues. V lost 3 bases and J lost 7, with 7 bases in between. Germline V gives CDR1 LGHNT, CDR2 FRNRAP. Here the CDR3 reads CASGLGGQPQHF. The CDR3 DNA follows: TGTGCTAGTGGTTTAGGGGGACAGCCCCAGCATTTT.

This clonotype turned up a few times. V and J are TRBV6-2 or TRBV6-3 and TRBJ2-7; D uncertain. The CDR3 has 12 residues. In germline, CDR1 is MNHEY, CDR2 SVGEGT. V was clipped by 0 bases and J by 9 bases, with 9 bases between them. The CDR3 nucleotides are TGTGCCAGCAGTTACTCGATCCAGATGCAGTACTTC. Its translation: CASSYSIQMQYF.

This clonotype turned up a few times. This chain joins TRBV5-4 and TRBJ2-1, with 8 bases fitting TRBD2. Per germline, CDR1 SGHNT and CDR2 YYREEE (reference sequence). CDR3 length: 15 amino acids. V lost 4 bases, J lost 0 bases, and 3 bases stayed unmatched. The CDR3 reads CASSGGLDSYNEQFF. The CDR3, as DNA: TGTGCCAGCAGCGGGGGACTAGACTCCTACAATGAGCAGTTCTTC.

The table lists this clonotype with a few counts. This chain uses TRBV20-1 with TRBJ2-1; a possible D gene is TRBD2 (6 bases). Per the germline V gene, CDR1 is DFQATT and CDR2 is SNEGSKA (reference sequence). Trimming left V 3 bases short and J 1 base short, with 16 bases between. This CDR3 is built from 16 residues. The CDR3 region has the DNA TGCAGTGCTAGCGGGGGTCGGAGTGATTCCTACAATGAGCAGTTCTTC. This gives the protein CSASGGRSDSYNEQFF.

The chain combines TRBV12-3 or TRBV12-4 with TRBJ2-7, with 7 bases that match TRBD2. There are 14 residues in the CDR3. The V segment lost 3 bases and the J segment 2 bases; nucleotides outside the gene matches: 4. This chain's CDR3 is CASSFKRGTYEQYF. DNA of the CDR3: TGTGCCAGCAGTTTTAAGCGGGGTACCTACGAGCAGTACTTC.

In its sample, this clonotype was seen a few times. The chain employs TRBV7-3 and TRBJ1-2, with a weak D call TRBD1 (5 bases). Trimming removed 5 bases at V and 8 bases at J, with 18 bases between. Germline V gene lookup returns CDR1 SGHTA and CDR2 FQGTGA. The CDR3 extends over 14 amino acids. CDR3 residues: CASSPAGKGFGYTF. The CDR3 DNA reads as TGTGCCAGCAGCCCGGCAGGAAAGGGGTTCGGCTACACCTTC.

The V gene is TRBV11-1, the J gene TRBJ2-1, with a weak D call TRBD2 (5 bases). Trimming shortened V by 6 bases and J by 5 bases, and 8 bases separated the two germline ends. Germline CDR1 reads SGHAT; CDR2 reads FQDESV (reference sequence). The CDR3 extends over 12 amino acids. CDR3 bases: TGTGCCAGCAGTTCAGCGGACAATGAGCAGTTCTTC. Its translation: CASSSADNEQFF.

V is TRBV15 and J is TRBJ2-1; 10 nucleotides agree with TRBD2. V shed 1 base, J shed 5 bases, and the junction held 14 bases outside the gene matches. Germline CDR1 is LNHNV and CDR2 is YYDKDF (reference sequence). The CDR3 extends over 19 amino acids. Here the CDR3 reads CATSRAPPFSSGSHNEQFF. The CDR3 nucleotides are TGTGCCACCAGCAGAGCCCCCCCGTTTTCTAGCGGGAGTCACAATGAGCAGTTCTTC.

The genes are TRBV5-4 and TRBJ2-5; 9 bases map to TRBD2. The length of the CDR3 is 16 residues. V shed 0 bases and J 4 bases; nucleotides not matched to a gene: 7. Germline CDR1 and CDR2: SGHNT and YYREEE (reference sequence). The DNA for the CDR3 is TGTGCCAGCAGCTTGGATCCTAGCGGGAAGACAGAGACCCAGTACTTC. The encoded protein is CASSLDPSGKTETQYF.

This clonotype was detected a few times. The V call is TRBV3-1, the J call TRBJ1-1, with D unresolved. V dropped 1 base and J dropped 3 bases, with 6 bases sitting between them. CDR1 is LGHDT and CDR2 is YNNKEL in the germline V gene (reference sequence). This CDR3 comprises 13 residues. CDR3 nucleotides: TGTGCCAGCAGCCAAGGTTCCGACACTGAAGCTTTCTTT. Its protein is CASSQGSDTEAFF. Looking up the rest from reference TRBV3-1 and TRBJ1-1 gives the full variable domain: DTAVSQTPKYLVTQMGNDKSIKCEQNLGHDTMYWYKQDSKKFLKIMFSYNNKELIINETVPNRFSPKSPDKAHLNLHINSLELGDSAVYFCASSQGSDTEAFFGQGTRLTVV.

J is TRBJ1-1 and V is TRBV20-1; 9 bases are a match to TRBD1. CDR1 and CDR2 from the germline V gene are DFQATT and SNEGSKA (reference sequence). The CDR3 runs to 13 residues. Trimming cost V 1 base and J 10 bases; bases outside gene matches: 7. The CDR3 here is CSARAGTGSRAFF. The CDR3 region has the DNA TGCAGTGCTAGAGCGGGGACAGGGTCTAGAGCTTTCTTT.

This chain links TRBV6-2 or TRBV6-3 with TRBJ1-2, with no clear D. The CDR3 is made up of 13 amino acids. V was pared by 5 bases and J by 3 bases, with 10 bases between. Germline V CDR1 and CDR2: MNHEY, SVGEGT. The CDR3 nucleotides read TGTGCCAGCAGTCTATTTGGGGACTATGGCTACACCTTC. Encoded protein: CASSLFGDYGYTF.

The rearrangement links TRBV12-3 or TRBV12-4 to TRBJ2-1; tentatively, D is TRBD2 (5 bases). There are 13 residues in the CDR3. V was cut by 6 bases and J by 6 bases, with 12 bases left in between. CDR3 sequence: CASSPGLTNEQFF. CDR3 nucleotides: TGTGCCAGCAGCCCCGGACTTACCAATGAGCAGTTCTTC.

This clonotype was seen a handful of times. The chain couples TRBV4-3 to TRBJ2-1; no definite D call. There are 12 residues in the CDR3. Between the trimmed V and J ends, which lost 2 bases and 11 bases, there was a span of 10 bases. Germline V gene sequence: CDR1 LGHNA, CDR2 YSLEER. In nucleotides, the CDR3 is TGCGCCAGCAGCCAATCTTTTGAGCAGCAGTTCTTC. It codes for CASSQSFEQQFF.

This sequence joins TRBV5-4 and TRBJ2-1; 7 bases fit TRBD2. CDR3 length: 14 residues. In germline, CDR1 is SGHNT, CDR2 YYREEE (reference sequence). Germline trimming cut 4 bases from V and 4 bases from J; bases unmatched to any gene: 5. The CDR3 loop is CASSAAGVYNEQFF. The CDR3 coding sequence is TGTGCCAGCAGCGCCGCGGGGGTTTACAATGAGCAGTTCTTC. Full variable domain (missing parts from reference TRBV5-4 and TRBJ2-1): ETGVTQSPTHLIKTRGQQVTLRCSSQSGHNTVSWYQQALGQGPQFIFQYYREEENGRGNFPPRFSGLQFPNYSSELNVNALELDDSALYLCASSAAGVYNEQFFGPGTRLTVL.

This clonotype has more than one count but fewer than ten. The CDR3 DNA follows: TGTGCCAGCAGCTCGGGACTAGCGGGCGAGCGATTCACAGATACGCAGTATTTT. Translating it yields CASSSGLAGERFTDTQYF. The chain has TRBV7-3 and TRBJ2-3, with 12 bases aligning to TRBD2. The junction had 10 bases not matched to a gene; V was cut back by 4 bases and J by 2 bases. The CDR3 totals 18 residues. Germline V gene sequence: CDR1 SGHTA, CDR2 FQGTGA.

In this sample, this clonotype turned up a few times. The V and J genes are TRBV4-3 and TRBJ2-2, with D perhaps TRBD1 (5 bases). V was shortened by 0 bases and J by 5 bases, with 13 bases between the two germline ends. This CDR3 has 16 amino acids. Germline V lookup: CDR1 LGHNA, CDR2 YSLEER. Here the CDR3 reads CASSQDLRGRTGELFF. DNA for the CDR3: TGCGCCAGCAGCCAAGATTTAAGGGGCAGAACCGGGGAGCTGTTTTTT.

The chain recombines TRBV5-8 with TRBJ2-3; TRBD2 matches 11 bases. V shed 10 bases and J 4 bases; nucleotides not matched to a gene: 8. The CDR3 loop spans 14 amino acids. From germline, CDR1 is SGHTS and CDR2 YDEGEE. Here the CDR3 DNA reads TGTGCCTCCGGGACTAGCGGTCGACCAGATACGCAGTATTTT. Its protein is CASGTSGRPDTQYF.

This clonotype was picked up a small number of times. The chain recombines TRBV14 with TRBJ2-3, with TRBD2 matching over 12 bases. The CDR3 sequence is 16 residues long. The trim removed 2 bases at V and 4 bases at J, leaving 4 bases unmatched. Germline V gene sequence: CDR1 SGHDN, CDR2 FVKESK. CDR3 loop: CASSQLAGGLADTQYF. The CDR3 coding sequence is TGTGCCAGCAGCCAACTAGCGGGAGGGCTCGCAGATACGCAGTATTTT.

This clonotype has at least ten counts. The chain carries TRBV28 and TRBJ2-2, with a weak D call TRBD1 (6 bases). CDR1 is MDHEN and CDR2 is SYDVKM in the germline V gene. V shed 5 bases and J shed 6 bases, with 13 bases lying between them. This CDR3 contains 14 residues. The CDR3 loop is CASSALGGAGELFF. The CDR3 DNA reads TGTGCCAGCAGTGCCCTTGGGGGCGCCGGGGAGCTGTTTTTT.

This clonotype was found a few times. The V call is TRBV5-1, the J call TRBJ2-1; TRBD2 agrees at 13 bases. Unmatched junction bases numbered 8, after V lost 3 bases and J lost 8 bases. The CDR3 contains 16 residues. Germline V lookup: CDR1 SGHRS, CDR2 YFSETQ. The CDR3 DNA sequence: TGCGCCAGCAGCTCCGCCGGACTAGCGGGAGATGATGAGCAGTTCTTC. Translated, it gives CASSSAGLAGDDEQFF.